Described below is a single T cell receptor beta chain sequence and its context. The target antigen is unknown. Deletions cut 2 bases from V and 2 bases from J, with 8 bases between. Per the germline V gene, CDR1 is SGDLS and CDR2 is YYNGEE. This CDR3 spans 14 amino acids. The sample originates from a study of cytomegalovirus exposure and HLA in healthy donors. Turning to the study itself: Earlier, 110 million or so unique TCR beta sequences were recovered from around 180 million T cells by an analysis.

Study-level findings and limits: Reports state that TCR beta sequences accurately predicted most subjects' HLA-A and HLA-B alleles. A later analysis, which compared TCR beta chains of equal frequency, found the HLA-associated ones more clonally expanded.

Vbeta (60) and Jbeta (13) primers were used in the PCR. The table came from immunoSEQ multiplex PCR; TCRdb's copy has only in-frame clones and leaves some out. The sample carries about 160,000 clones, roughly 80% recorded once. The sequence was obtained from a female donor in good health and CMV-seronegative. The chain carries TRBV9 and TRBJ1-5; tentatively, D is TRBD1 (5 bases). The sequencing sample was made of PBMCs. The CDR3 nucleotides are TGTGCCAGCAGCGTTGAAGGGGGCAATCAGCCCCAGCATTTT. Amino acids: CASSVEGGNQPQHF.